This T cell receptor (beta chain) came from a study of blood T cell repertoires in COVID-19. Whole-study context: The cDNA or gDNA used as material had been derived from T cells, B-cell-depleted T cells, or PBMCs.

As originally analysed: Estimates of nucleated cell counts were drawn from the amplification of reference gene primers. Generated by immunoSEQ multiplex PCR, the TCRdb table keeps only in-frame clones and is missing some. From that table come the V and J calls and clone size; the DNA was used to work out D and trimming. In the table there are approximately 33,000 clones, roughly nine tenths of which are singletons. The ends lost 6 bases at V and 0 bases at J; junction bases unmatched: 4. This CDR3 has 15 amino acids. CDR1 is MDHEN, CDR2 SYDVKM, per germline. The rearrangement links TRBV28 to TRBJ2-2; 7 bases line up with TRBD2. The sequence was collected from a man in his 70s with acute or convalescent COVID-19. What was sequenced was peripheral blood. Written as DNA, the CDR3 is TGTGCCAGCAGCCGTGGACTAGCGAACACCGGGGAGCTGTTTTTT. Residues: CASSRGLANTGELFF.